The 17 T cell receptor beta chains given below trace back to one sample, sequenced in a study of T cells in women clearing cervical HPV infection. Clones were read by immunoSEQ multiplex PCR, and TCRdb kept only the in-frame ones, dropping some. The table lists some 20,000 clones, with roughly 4.9% in the top ten. The sequenced sample was blood buffy coat. The receptors were gathered from a woman aged 18 to 69 with a cervical HPV16 infection that either progressed to CIN3+ or cleared (not recorded which).

Points on this clone: The read stops 3 residues short of the end of the CDR3; the missing end is completed from the germline J gene. The chain recombines TRBV4-1 with TRBJ1-4; a possible D gene is TRBD1 (5 bases). CDR3 size: 15 residues. CDR1 is MGHRA and CDR2 is YSYEKL in the germline V gene. V was trimmed by 3 bases and J by 8 bases, leaving 16 bases between them. The sequenced CDR3 bases are TGCGCCAGCAGCCAGGGAAGGGGTAGAAAAGAAAAA. This encodes CASSQGRGRKEK. The CDR3, in full, reads CASSQGRGRKEKLFF.

For this clone: Coverage ceases 3 residues before the CDR3 finishes, and the germline J gene fills in the end. The rearrangement uses TRBV5-4 and TRBJ2-3; TRBD2 matches at 12 bases. The CDR3 covers 15 residues. Per the germline V gene, CDR1 is SGHNT and CDR2 is YYREEE (reference sequence). The CDR3 loop is CASSPGLAGQETQYF. The sequenced part of the CDR3 DNA is TGTGCCAGCAGCCCCGGACTAGCGGGGCAAGAGACG.

To note about this clone: The CDR3 goes on 3 residues after the read ends, and that part is filled in from the germline J gene. J is TRBJ2-2 and V is TRBV5-4; no firm D call. Between the trimmed V and J ends, which lost 2 bases and 6 bases, there was a span of 8 bases. This CDR3 region has 13 residues. Looked up from germline, CDR1 is SGHNT and CDR2 is YYREEE (reference sequence). The DNA read from the CDR3 is TGTGCCAGCAGCTTAAAGGGCTCCGGGGAG. This sequence encodes CASSLKGSGE. The CDR3 in full is CASSLKGSGELFF.

With respect to this clone: Read data end 3 residues before the CDR3 end; the end is taken from the germline J gene. The V call is TRBV19, the J call TRBJ1-5, with 10 bases aligning to TRBD1. The J segment lost 6 bases and the V segment lost 5 bases, leaving 4 bases of the junction unmatched. Germline CDR1 LNHDA, CDR2 SQIVND (reference sequence). The CDR3 is made up of 14 amino acids. The covered CDR3 bases are TGTGCCAGTAGTCGACAGGGGGCGGGTCAGCCC. Translation: CASSRQGAGQP. The entire CDR3 protein is CASSRQGAGQPQHF.

In regard to this clone: The sequenced fragment ends 3 residues before the CDR3 boundary, so the rest is inferred from the germline J gene. The V gene is TRBV19, the J gene TRBJ2-2; no definite D call. This CDR3 region has 12 residues. Germline CDR1 and CDR2: LNHDA and SQIVND (reference sequence). CDR3 sequence: CASSPSYSPLFF. The DNA read from the CDR3 is TGTGCCAGTAGCCCTTCCTATTCACCG. Full variable domain (rest looked up from reference TRBV19 and TRBJ2-2): DGGITQSPKYLFRKEGQNVTLSCEQNLNHDAMYWYRQDPGQGLRLIYYSQIVNDFQKGDIAEGYSVSREKKESFPLTVTSAQKNPTAFYLCASSPSYSPLFFGEGSRLTVL.

CDR3 residues: CSARGAGAGARTDTQYF. Partial CDR3 DNA: TGCAGTGCTAGAGGGGCCGGAGCGGGGGCCCGCACAGATACG. The rearrangement joins TRBV20-1 to TRBJ2-3; TRBD2 matches at 8 bases. The read ends 3 residues early relative to the CDR3; the germline J gene fills the gap. The germline V gene has CDR1 DFQATT and CDR2 SNEGSKA (reference sequence). The CDR3 totals 17 residues. V trimming: 1 base; J trimming: 1 base; junction bases outside the gene matches: 10.

As to this clone: The read ends 3 residues before the CDR3 terminus; that terminus is restored from the germline J gene. The chain joins TRBV13 to TRBJ2-7, with 9 bases fitting TRBD2. Germline V gene sequence: CDR1 PRHDT, CDR2 FYEKMQ (reference sequence). Losses at the gene ends were 5 bases for V and 2 bases for J; bases not matched to a gene: 1. The CDR3 has 13 residues. The CDR3 loop is CASSGGGAYEQYF. Incomplete CDR3 DNA: TGTGCCAGCAGCGGCGGGGGGGCCTACGAG.

In the case of this clone: Read sequence stops 3 residues before the CDR3 end, and the germline J gene provides the missing end. V gene TRBV9 combines with J gene TRBJ1-2, with D possibly matching TRBD1 (6 bases). This CDR3 is built from 15 residues. Trimming stripped 0 bases from V and 3 bases from J, with 12 bases between. CDR1 is SGDLS and CDR2 is YYNGEE in the germline V gene. The DNA read from the CDR3 is TGTGCCAGCAGCGTAGGGAGACAGGTAGACTATGGC. Its translation: CASSVGRQVDYG. The full CDR3 protein is CASSVGRQVDYGYTF. The complete variable domain, with remaining parts taken from reference TRBV9 and TRBJ1-2, reads DSGVTQTPKHLITATGQRVTLRCSPRSGDLSVYWYQQSLDQGLQFLIQYYNGEERAKGNILERFSAQQFPDLHSELNLSSLELGDSALYFCASSVGRQVDYGYTFGSGTRLTVV.

Comments on this clone: The read gets to within 3 residues of the CDR3 end, and the germline J gene fills in the rest. The rearrangement uses TRBV27 and TRBJ2-5; 8 bases align to TRBD2. The CDR3 contains 16 residues. Germline V gives CDR1 MNHEY, CDR2 SMNVEV (reference sequence). Losses at the gene ends were 6 bases for V and 2 bases for J; bases not matched to a gene: 11. The DNA read from the CDR3 is TGTGCCAGCAGGCGGAGGGCGGGGGGACCACAAGAGACC. Amino acids: CASRRRAGGPQET. In full, the CDR3 is CASRRRAGGPQETQYF.

Regarding this clone: The read ends 3 residues shy of where the CDR3 ends; the end is completed using the germline J gene. The chain couples TRBV7-3 to TRBJ1-4, with D hard to call. CDR1 and CDR2 from the germline V gene are SGHTA and FQGTGA. CDR3 size: 14 residues. CDR3 DNA, as far as it was read: TGTGCCAGCAGCTTAACGGCGGAAGATTCACCA. Protein: CASSLTAEDSP. The complete CDR3 sequence is CASSLTAEDSPLFF.

For this clone: Other DNA sequences in the same sample also yield this CDR3. Partial CDR3 DNA: TGTGCCAGTAGTATAGGGCAGAACACCGGGGAG. Translation gives CASSIGQNTGE. In full, the CDR3 is CASSIGQNTGELFF. The gene calls are TRBV19 and TRBJ2-2; D gene unclear. The read falls 3 residues short of the CDR3 end, and the missing part is taken from the germline J gene. The CDR3 consists of 14 residues. The ends were cut back, 1 base at V and 1 base at J, with 4 bases in the middle. The germline V gene encodes CDR1 LNHDA and CDR2 SQIVND (reference sequence). Variable domain in full (rest from reference TRBV19 and TRBJ2-2): DGGITQSPKYLFRKEGQNVTLSCEQNLNHDAMYWYRQDPGQGLRLIYYSQIVNDFQKGDIAEGYSVSREKKESFPLTVTSAQKNPTAFYLCASSIGQNTGELFFGEGSRLTVL.

As concerns this clone: The CDR3 end falls 3 residues outside the read, so it is completed with the germline J gene. This chain uses TRBV7-6 with TRBJ1-5, with D maybe TRBD1 (5 bases). The CDR3 length is 14 residues. CDR1 is SGHVS and CDR2 is FNYEAQ in the germline V gene. Trimming took 5 bases from V and 6 from J, leaving 14 bases between them. The DNA read from the CDR3 is TGTGCCAGCAGCGCCCAGGGAGCGAGTCAGCCC. It yields the protein CASSAQGASQP. The CDR3 in its entirety is CASSAQGASQPQHF.

Concerning this clone: With the read ending 3 residues before the CDR3 end, the germline J gene is used to fill in that end. The rearrangement links TRBV7-2 to TRBJ1-4, with a tentative D call TRBD1 (5 bases). Looked up from germline, CDR1 is SGHTA and CDR2 is FQGNSA. The CDR3 is 13 amino acids. The CDR3: CASSAGSNSPLFF. The DNA read from the CDR3 is TGTGCCAGCAGCGCAGGGAGTAATTCACCA. The full variable domain, its missing parts supplied by reference TRBV7-2 and TRBJ1-4, is GAGVSQSPSNKVTEKGKDVELRCDPISGHTALYWYRQSLGQGLEFLIYFQGNSAPDKSGLPSDRFSAERTGGSVSTLTIQRTQQEDSAVYLCASSAGSNSPLFFGSGTQLSVL.

About this clone: The read terminates 3 residues ahead of where the CDR3 ends, so the germline J gene completes it. This chain joins TRBV20-1 and TRBJ2-2, with 8 bases aligning to TRBD2. Germline-derived CDR1 and CDR2 are DFQATT and SNEGSKA (reference sequence). The J segment lost 3 bases and the V segment lost 4 bases, leaving 13 bases of the junction unmatched. CDR3 length: 17 amino acids. The CDR3 loop reads CSAKKAGGDWYTGELFF. The sequenced part of the CDR3 DNA is TGCAGTGCTAAAAAGGCGGGGGGCGATTGGTACACCGGGGAG.

As to this clone: From the germline J gene comes the end of the CDR3, since the read stops 3 residues before it. This rearrangement joins TRBV6-2 or TRBV6-3 to TRBJ2-1, with a weak D call TRBD2 (5 bases). The CDR3 has 13 amino acids. The germline V gene encodes CDR1 MNHEY and CDR2 SVGEGT. V was shortened by 0 bases and J by 9 bases, with 9 bases between the two germline ends. Incomplete CDR3 DNA: TGTGCCAGCAGTTACTCCTCCGCGGGTGAG. Translated: CASSYSSAGE. The CDR3 reads in full as CASSYSSAGEQFF.

As regards this clone: The read ends 3 residues shy of where the CDR3 ends; the end is completed using the germline J gene. The V call is TRBV2, the J call TRBJ2-3; 8 bases match TRBD1. CDR3 size: 14 residues. Germline CDR1 SNHLY, CDR2 FYNNEI. The CDR3 reads CASTDRGLRETQYF. The covered CDR3 bases are TGTGCCAGCACCGACAGGGGTCTTAGAGAGACG. Full variable domain (remainder filled in from reference TRBV2 and TRBJ2-3): EPEVTQTPSHQVTQMGQEVILRCVPISNHLYFYWYRQILGQKVEFLVSFYNNEISEKSEIFDDQFSVERPDGSNFTLKIRSTKLEDSAMYFCASTDRGLRETQYFGPGTRLTVL.

As to this clone: At one boundary the junction diverges from the germline segment, which might be a read error. The read is 3 residues too short to cover the CDR3 end, so that end is filled in from the germline J gene. The rearrangement joins TRBV4-2 to TRBJ2-3, with D possibly matching TRBD1 (6 bases). Germline values: CDR1 LGHNA, CDR2 YNFKEQ. The CDR3 totals 15 residues. The CDR3 DNA, read in part, is TGCGCCAGCAGCCAAGATCACAGGGCCACAGATACG. It is translated as CASSQDHRATDT. From start to end, the CDR3 is CASSQDHRATDTQYF.